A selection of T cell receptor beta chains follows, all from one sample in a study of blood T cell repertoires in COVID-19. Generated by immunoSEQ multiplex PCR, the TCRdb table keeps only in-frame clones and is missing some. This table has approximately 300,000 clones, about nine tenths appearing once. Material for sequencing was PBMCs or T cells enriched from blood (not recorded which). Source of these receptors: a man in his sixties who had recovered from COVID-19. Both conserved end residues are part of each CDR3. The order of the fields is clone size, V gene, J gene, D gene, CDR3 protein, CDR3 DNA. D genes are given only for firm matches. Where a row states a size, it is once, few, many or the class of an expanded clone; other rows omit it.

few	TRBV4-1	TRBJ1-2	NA	CASSQVNSLLANYGYTF	TGCGCCAGCAGCCAAGTTAACTCCCTGCTAGCTAACTATGGCTACACCTTC
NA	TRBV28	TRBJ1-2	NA	CATSLGQGTGGYTF	TGTGCCACATCCCTAGGGCAGGGGACGGGTGGCTACACCTTC
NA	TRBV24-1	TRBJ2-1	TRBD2	CATSDLAGTSGIYEQFF	TGTGCCACCAGTGATCTAGCCGGGACTAGCGGGATCTATGAGCAGTTCTTC
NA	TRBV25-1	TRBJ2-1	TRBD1	CASNRGVSYNEQFF	TGTGCCAGCAACAGGGGGGTTTCCTACAATGAGCAGTTCTTC
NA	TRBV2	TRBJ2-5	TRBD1	CASSLGQGEETQYF	TGTGCCAGCAGCCTAGGACAGGGTGAAGAGACCCAGTACTTC
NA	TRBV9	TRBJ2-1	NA	CASSVVGEVSEQFF	TGTGCCAGCAGCGTAGTAGGAGAGGTCAGTGAGCAGTTCTTC
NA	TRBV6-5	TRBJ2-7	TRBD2	CASSYGAGVNYEQYF	TGTGCCAGCAGTTACGGGGCGGGGGTGAACTACGAGCAGTACTTC
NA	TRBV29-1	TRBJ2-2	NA	CSVAGRGVAGELFF	TGCAGCGTTGCGGGCAGGGGGGTGGCCGGGGAGCTGTTTTTT
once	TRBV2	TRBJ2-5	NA	CASSYRTLETQYF	TGTGCCAGCAGCTATCGGACTCTAGAGACCCAGTACTTC
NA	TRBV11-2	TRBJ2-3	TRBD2	CASSLLAGASTDTQYF	TGTGCCAGCAGCCTTCTAGCGGGGGCTAGCACAGATACGCAGTATTTT
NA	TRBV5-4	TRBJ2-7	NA	CASSLPGELYEQYF	TGTGCCAGCAGCTTGCCGGGGGAACTCTACGAGCAGTACTTC
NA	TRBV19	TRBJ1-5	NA	CASSTSSGGLDQPQHF	TGTGCCAGTAGTACTTCATCTGGAGGGTTGGATCAGCCCCAGCATTTT
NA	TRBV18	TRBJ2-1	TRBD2	CASSVRTSGNNEQFF	TGTGCCAGCTCTGTACGGACTAGCGGGAACAATGAGCAGTTCTTC
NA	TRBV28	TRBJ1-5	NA	CASSLIEPQHF	TGTGCCAGCAGTTTAATCGAGCCCCAGCATTTT
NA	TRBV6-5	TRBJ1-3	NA	CASSQTGRPGNTIYF	TGTGCCAGCAGTCAAACGGGGAGACCTGGAAACACCATATATTTT
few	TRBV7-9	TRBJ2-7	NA	CASSLGGVGTYPYEQYF	TGTGCCAGCAGCTTAGGAGGCGTCGGAACGTATCCCTACGAGCAGTACTTC
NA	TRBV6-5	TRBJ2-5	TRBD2	CASRRTSGWETQYF	TGTGCCAGCAGGCGGACTAGCGGGTGGGAGACCCAGTACTTC
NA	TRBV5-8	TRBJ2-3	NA	CASSLASGSTDTQYF	TGTGCCAGCAGCTTGGCTTCGGGAAGCACAGATACGCAGTATTTT
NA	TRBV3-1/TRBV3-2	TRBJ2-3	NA	CASSQDWRSYGTDTQYF	TGTGCCAGCAGCCAAGATTGGAGGAGTTACGGTACAGATACGCAGTATTTT
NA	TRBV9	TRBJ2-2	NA	CASSVAGERTGELFF	TGTGCCAGCAGCGTAGCGGGAGAAAGAACCGGGGAGCTGTTTTTT
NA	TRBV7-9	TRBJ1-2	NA	CASSPGQNYGYTF	TGTGCCAGCAGCCCAGGACAGAACTATGGCTACACCTTC
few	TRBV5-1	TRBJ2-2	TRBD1	CASSLGQGDTGELFF	TGCGCCAGCAGCTTGGGACAGGGAGACACCGGGGAGCTGTTTTTT
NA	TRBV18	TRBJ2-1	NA	CASSPTDTNEQFF	TGTGCCAGCTCACCAACTGACACGAATGAGCAGTTCTTC
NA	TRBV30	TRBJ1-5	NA	CAWSRLYQPQHF	TGTGCCTGGAGTAGACTTTATCAGCCCCAGCATTTT
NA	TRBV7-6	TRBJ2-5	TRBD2	CASSPSGGIQETQYF	TGTGCCAGCAGCCCTAGCGGGGGGATACAAGAGACCCAGTACTTC
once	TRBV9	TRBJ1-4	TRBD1	CASSAGQGRELFF	TGTGCCAGCAGCGCCGGACAGGGAAGGGAACTGTTTTTT
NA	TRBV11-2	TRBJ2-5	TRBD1	CASSQRDRDYQETQYF	TGTGCCAGCAGCCAAAGGGACAGAGATTACCAAGAGACCCAGTACTTC
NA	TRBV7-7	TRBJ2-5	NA	CASSPRVQETQYF	TGTGCTAGCAGCCCCCGAGTTCAAGAGACCCAGTACTTC
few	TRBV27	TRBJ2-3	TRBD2	CASRATSGSSTDTQYF	TGTGCCAGCAGGGCGACTAGCGGCTCCAGCACAGATACGCAGTATTTT
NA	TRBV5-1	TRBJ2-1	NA	CASSLDWDTIYNEQFF	TGCGCCAGCAGCTTGGATTGGGACACGATCTACAATGAGCAGTTCTTC
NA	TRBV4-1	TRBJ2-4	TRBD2	CASSQALGEGAKNIQYF	TGCGCCAGCAGCCAAGCGCTGGGGGAGGGAGCCAAAAACATTCAGTACTTC